The 31 T cell receptor beta chains presented below share a single source sample, sequenced in a study of OX40 agonist ivuxolimab in advanced cancers. Here immunoSEQ multiplex PCR was the method, and the copy in TCRdb shows in-frame clones only, minus some. In the table there are roughly 100,000 clones, around 87% of which are singletons. The material sequenced was CD4+ or CD8+ T cells sorted from blood, taken in a trial of the OX40 agonist ivuxolimab. The receptors derive from an adult with an advanced solid tumor such as melanoma, head and neck, liver or kidney cancer.

The J gene is TRBJ2-7, the V gene TRBV6-5; 7 positions agree with TRBD2. The CDR3 has 12 residues. V shed 8 bases and J 1 base; nucleotides not matched to a gene: 2. Germline V gives CDR1 MNHEY, CDR2 SVGAGI. The CDR3 loop is CASRTSSYEQYF. In nucleotides, the CDR3 is TGTGCCAGCCGGACTAGTTCCTACGAGCAGTACTTC.

The rearrangement joins TRBV7-9 to TRBJ2-5, with unresolved D. V lost 0 bases and J lost 1, with 9 bases in between. The length of the CDR3 is 15 residues. Germline V CDR1 and CDR2: SEHNR, FQNEAQ (reference sequence). As DNA, the CDR3 is TGTGCCAGCAGCTTAGCTCCCGGGCGCCAAGAGACCCAGTACTTC. It codes for CASSLAPGRQETQYF.

This clone has only a few counts. V usage is TRBV29-1 and J usage is TRBJ2-7; D unclear. CDR3 length: 13 amino acids. CDR1 is SQVTM and CDR2 is ANQGSEA in the germline V gene. V was trimmed by 2 bases and J by 7 bases, leaving 15 bases between them. CDR3 sequence reads: CSVEKNGGWEQYF. The CDR3 coding sequence is TGCAGCGTTGAAAAAAACGGCGGCTGGGAGCAGTACTTC.

V gene TRBV6-6 combines with J gene TRBJ1-1; D ambiguous. The ends were cut back, 0 bases at V and 0 bases at J, with 8 bases in the middle. This CDR3 comprises 15 residues. CDR1 and CDR2 from the germline V gene are MNHNY and SVGAGI (reference sequence). The CDR3: CASSYSRTLNTEAFF. In nucleotides, the CDR3 is TGTGCCAGCAGTTACTCACGGACCCTGAACACTGAAGCTTTCTTT.

The chain joins TRBV29-1 to TRBJ2-5; TRBD1 aligns across 9 bases. Germline-derived CDR1 and CDR2 are SQVTM and ANQGSEA. This CDR3 is built from 13 residues. J lost 9 bases, V lost 7 bases, and 12 bases had no gene match. The CDR3 loop is CSADRGPLVAQYF. In DNA, the CDR3 is TGCAGCGCGGACAGGGGCCCCTTGGTGGCCCAGTACTTC.

The rearrangement joins TRBV27 to TRBJ1-1; D possibly corresponds to TRBD1 (5 bases). This CDR3 has 16 residues. Trimming took 8 bases from V and 0 from J, leaving 19 bases between them. Germline V lookup: CDR1 MNHEY, CDR2 SMNVEV (reference sequence). CDR3 amino acids: CASLPYQGRVNTEAFF. DNA for the CDR3: TGTGCCAGCTTACCCTACCAGGGCAGGGTGAACACTGAAGCTTTCTTT.

This clone was recorded a few times. The junction shows a germline mismatch at one end, possibly a read error. The V gene is TRBV15, the J gene TRBJ2-7; 7 nucleotides line up with TRBD2. The CDR3 sequence is 11 residues long. The germline V gene has CDR1 LNHNV and CDR2 YYDKDF (reference sequence). CDR3 nucleotides: TGTGCCACCAGCAGAGATTCGGCGGGGGAATTC. It yields the protein CATSRDSAGEF.

This clone has a handful of counts. This rearrangement joins TRBV28 to TRBJ1-2; 7 bases line up with TRBD1. V was pared by 3 bases and J by 4 bases, with 5 bases of the junction left unmatched. This CDR3 contains 14 residues. Germline V gene sequence: CDR1 MDHEN, CDR2 SYDVKM. The CDR3 loop is CASSLGWTGYGYTF. The CDR3 DNA follows: TGTGCCAGCAGTTTGGGGTGGACAGGCTATGGCTACACCTTC.

The rearrangement joins TRBV5-1 to TRBJ1-1, with 9 bases that match TRBD1. The CDR3 consists of 14 residues. Germline CDR1 reads SGHRS; CDR2 reads YFSETQ. V was clipped by 4 bases and J by 3 bases; unmatched bases: 4. CDR3 loop: CASSLRTGDTEAFF. CDR3 nucleotide sequence: TGCGCCAGCAGCCTCAGGACAGGGGACACTGAAGCTTTCTTT.

The count of this clone is one. The chain carries TRBV7-2 and TRBJ1-5; 7 nucleotides agree with TRBD1. V dropped 5 bases and J dropped 7; count of bases not matched to a gene: 5. The germline V gene has CDR1 SGHTA and CDR2 FQGNSA. The CDR3 runs 13 residues. CDR3 protein: CASSVGTVQPQHF. The CDR3 nucleotides are TGTGCCAGCAGCGTGGGGACAGTCCAGCCCCAGCATTTT.

The CDR3 loop reads CASPSQYF. The DNA of the CDR3 is TGTGCCAGCCCCTCCCAGTACTTC. The chain recombines TRBV7-9 with TRBJ2-5; D gene ambiguous. This CDR3 has 8 residues. From germline, CDR1 is SEHNR and CDR2 FQNEAQ (reference sequence). V shed 8 bases and J shed 9 bases, with 4 bases lying between them.

The chain carries TRBV19 and TRBJ2-1; 12 nucleotides agree with TRBD2. Germline V gives CDR1 LNHDA, CDR2 SQIVND (reference sequence). The V and J ends lost 5 bases and 5 bases, in that order; junction bases with no gene match: 4. CDR3 size: 15 residues. CDR3 protein: CASSRLAGDNNEQFF. CDR3 nucleotide sequence: TGTGCCAGTAGTCGACTAGCGGGGGATAACAATGAGCAGTTCTTC.

J is TRBJ1-6 and V is TRBV19; TRBD1 matches at 7 bases. J lost 10 bases, V lost 11 bases, and 14 bases had no gene match. Germline V gives CDR1 LNHDA, CDR2 SQIVND (reference sequence). The CDR3 runs 14 residues. CDR3: CASNQDRVNSPLHF. CDR3 in DNA: TGTGCCTCAAACCAAGACAGGGTAAACTCACCCCTCCACTTT.

CDR3 sequence reads: CASSPTGVGTKNIQYF. CDR3 bases: TGTGCCAGCAGTCCCACGGGGGTGGGGACCAAAAACATTCAGTACTTC. The chain uses TRBV7-8 and TRBJ2-4; D possibly corresponds to TRBD2 (6 bases). The CDR3 consists of 16 residues. V lost 6 bases, J lost 2 bases, and 17 bases lay in between. CDR1 and CDR2 (germline): SGHVS, FQNEAQ.

J is TRBJ2-5 and V is TRBV6-6, with 9 bases aligning to TRBD2. The CDR3 is 15 residues long. Germline values: CDR1 MNHNY, CDR2 SVGAGI (reference sequence). V lost 5 bases and J lost 5; bases outside the gene matches: 9. CDR3 region: CASSRHLTSGETQYF. The DNA for the CDR3 is TGTGCCAGCAGTCGACACCTGACTAGCGGCGAGACCCAGTACTTC.

The chain carries TRBV6-4 and TRBJ2-2, with D possibly being TRBD1 (6 bases). Germline-derived CDR1 and CDR2 are MRHNA and SNTAGT. V lost 6 bases to trimming and J lost 2 bases, with 10 bases between them. The CDR3 sequence is 14 residues long. The CDR3 loop reads CASRAQGNTGELFF. CDR3 nucleotide sequence: TGTGCCAGCAGGGCACAGGGAAACACCGGGGAGCTGTTTTTT.

The rearrangement uses TRBV14 and TRBJ1-5; 7 positions match TRBD1. Looked up from germline, CDR1 is SGHDN and CDR2 is FVKESK. The V segment lost 3 bases and the J segment 4 bases; nucleotides outside the gene matches: 3. The CDR3 is made up of 14 amino acids. The chain's CDR3 is CASSQTGRNQPQHF. The CDR3 nucleotides read TGTGCCAGCAGCCAGACAGGGAGGAATCAGCCCCAGCATTTT.

This clone was counted a single time. The chain is built from TRBV10-3 and TRBJ2-3; D could derive from TRBD1 or TRBD2 (5 bases each). Germline CDR1 is ENHRY and CDR2 is SYGVKD. This CDR3 has 16 amino acids. Trimming removed 0 bases at V and 4 bases at J, with 14 bases between. CDR3 DNA sequence: TGTGCCATCAGTGAGTCTGGCCCACGGGGCCCAGATACGCAGTATTTT. Translating it yields CAISESGPRGPDTQYF.

The chain has TRBV12-5 and TRBJ1-5; D ambiguous. Trimming stripped 7 bases from V and 3 bases from J, with 13 bases between. Germline V gene data show CDR1 as LGHNT and CDR2 as FRNRAP. The CDR3 has 14 residues. The CDR3 here is CASAEQNLNQPQHF. In nucleotides, the CDR3 is TGTGCTAGTGCCGAGCAGAACCTCAATCAGCCCCAGCATTTT.

The genes are TRBV5-1 and TRBJ2-2; no firm D call. CDR1 and CDR2 (germline): SGHRS, YFSETQ. This CDR3 region has 16 residues. Deletions cut 5 bases from V and 2 bases from J, with 16 bases between. In DNA, the CDR3 is TGCGCCAGCAGGTCGACATCCCGATCTAACACCGGGGAGCTGTTTTTT. It yields the protein CASRSTSRSNTGELFF. The whole variable domain, remainder taken from reference TRBV5-1 and TRBJ2-2, is KAGVTQTPRYLIKTRGQQVTLSCSPISGHRSVSWYQQTPGQGLQFLFEYFSETQRNKGNFPGRFSGRQFSNSRSEMNVSTLELGDSALYLCASRSTSRSNTGELFFGEGSRLTVL.

CDR3 residues: CASSESRAVSNTEAFF. CDR3 DNA sequence: TGCGCCAGCAGTGAGTCAAGGGCAGTCTCGAACACTGAAGCTTTCTTT. The chain combines TRBV10-2 with TRBJ1-1, with D unresolved. The V and J ends lost 0 bases and 1 base respectively, with 12 bases between them. Germline values: CDR1 WSHSY, CDR2 SAAADI. This CDR3 is built from 16 residues.

V and J are TRBV27 and TRBJ2-1, with 8 bases fitting TRBD1. CDR1 is MNHEY, CDR2 SMNVEV, per germline (reference sequence). The V and J ends lost 7 bases and 9 bases, in that order; junction bases with no gene match: 14. This CDR3 comprises 15 residues. The CDR3 DNA is TGTGCCAGCAACGCCTGGACAGGGCCGTACTCTGAGCAGTTCTTC. Translated, it gives CASNAWTGPYSEQFF.

V and J are TRBV10-1 and TRBJ2-3; D is undetermined. CDR3 length equals 13 residues. With 11 bases removed from V and 1 base from J, the gap between germline ends came to 13 bases. Germline V gene lookup returns CDR1 WNHNN and CDR2 SYGVQD (reference sequence). As DNA, the CDR3 is TGCGCCGGCCCTCTGGTACGCACAGATACGCAGTATTTT. Translated, it gives CAGPLVRTDTQYF.

The chain uses TRBV9 and TRBJ2-4; no firm D call. Germline lookup yields CDR1 SGDLS and CDR2 YYNGEE. This CDR3 region has 12 residues. V lost 0 bases and J 7 bases, leaving 5 bases between the germline ends. CDR3 coding DNA: TGTGCCAGCAGCGTAGATGAGAACATTCAGTACTTC. Protein sequence: CASSVDENIQYF.

The rearrangement uses TRBV21-1 and TRBJ1-5. TRBV21-1 is described as a pseudogene. The length of the CDR3 is 15 residues. CDR3 in amino acids: CASSPPGERLQPQHF. CDR3 sequence (DNA): TGTGCCAGCAGCCCTCCGGGGGAGAGGCTTCAGCCCCAGCATTTT.

V is TRBV2 and J is TRBJ2-1; 7 bases match TRBD1. The germline V gene has CDR1 SNHLY and CDR2 FYNNEI. V dropped 5 bases and J dropped 6; count of bases not matched to a gene: 7. The CDR3 spans 14 residues. The CDR3 region is CASSPGQSLNEQFF. In DNA form, the CDR3 reads TGTGCCAGCAGTCCGGGACAGAGCCTCAATGAGCAGTTCTTC.

The gene calls are TRBV27 and TRBJ1-5, with D unclear. Germline-derived CDR1 and CDR2 are MNHEY and SMNVEV (reference sequence). The germline V and J ends were trimmed by 5 bases and 0 bases, with 14 bases remaining between them. The CDR3 loop spans 16 amino acids. CDR3 sequence reads: CASSLRGFDSNQPQHF. CDR3 nucleotides: TGTGCCAGCAGTCTACGGGGTTTTGATAGCAATCAGCCCCAGCATTTT.

The J gene is TRBJ2-3, the V gene TRBV5-4; the D is unclear. CDR3 length: 13 residues. V lost 4 bases and J lost 4, with 10 bases in between. The germline V gene encodes CDR1 SGHNT and CDR2 YYREEE (reference sequence). The CDR3 DNA is TGTGCCAGCAGCGCTTCTGGATCAGATACGCAGTATTTT. The encoded protein is CASSASGSDTQYF.

The V call is TRBV5-8, the J call TRBJ2-1, with 12 bases aligning to TRBD2. The ends lost 4 bases at V and 7 bases at J; junction bases unmatched: 12. The CDR3 totals 17 residues. Germline V gene data show CDR1 as SGHTS and CDR2 as YDEGEE. The CDR3 reads CASSTISSGGARNEQFF. For the CDR3, the DNA is TGTGCCAGCAGCACCATCTCTAGCGGGGGGGCGAGGAATGAGCAGTTCTTC.

The CDR3: CASSLVGTPYEQYF. In DNA form, the CDR3 reads TGCGCCAGCAGCTTGGTTGGGACACCCTACGAGCAGTACTTC. The genes are TRBV5-1 and TRBJ2-7, with D possibly being TRBD1 (6 bases). The CDR3 consists of 14 residues. V was trimmed by 0 bases and J by 2 bases, leaving 9 bases between them. Looked up from germline, CDR1 is SGHRS and CDR2 is YFSETQ.

This CDR3 is CASSSAGINQPQHF. CDR3 DNA: TGTGCCAGCAGCTCGGCCGGGATAAATCAGCCCCAGCATTTT. V usage is TRBV11-2 and J usage is TRBJ1-5; D is uncertain. This CDR3 has 14 residues. The V end lost 4 bases, the J end lost 4 bases, and 11 bases lay between the germline ends. The germline V gene has CDR1 SGHAT and CDR2 FQNNGV. The full variable domain, its missing parts supplied by reference TRBV11-2 and TRBJ1-5, is EAGVAQSPRYKIIEKRQSVAFWCNPISGHATLYWYQQILGQGPKLLIQFQNNGVVDDSQLPKDRFSAERLKGVDSTLKIQPAKLEDSAVYLCASSSAGINQPQHFGDGTRLSIL.